A selection of T cell receptor beta chains follows, all from one sample in a study of CD8 T cells in ankylosing spondylitis. TCRdb reprocessed the 5' RACE reads with MiXCR, giving one entry per CDR3 protein. The sample includes more than 10,000 distinct CDR3 sequences, 2.8% of them seen just once. The material sequenced was blood, either unsorted or a sorted T cell fraction (not recorded which). These receptor sequences come from a male donor with ankylosing spondylitis or in good health (not recorded which). The CDR3 runs from the conserved cysteine through the conserved F or W. A D gene is named only where the DNA matches it firmly. Clone size is stated in some rows and not others, as once, few, many or a class when expanded.

TRBJ2-3,TRBD2,TRBV9,many,TGTGCCAGCAGCCCCCGTTCTAGCGGGAGGCGTCCAGATACGCAGTATTTT,CASSPRSSGRRPDTQYF
TRBJ2-1,TRBD2,TRBV9,many,TGTGCCAGCAGCCTTGCCGGTAGCGGGGGGTCCTACAATGAGCAGTTCTTC,CASSLAGSGGSYNEQFF
TRBJ1-1,NA,TRBV9,many,TGTGCCAGCAGCGTAGTGCCAAAGATTGAAGCTTTCTTT,CASSVVPKIEAFF
TRBJ2-6,NA,TRBV9,medium-sized,TGTGCCAGCAGCCCCCATGCGACTGGGGCCAACGTCCTGACTTTC,CASSPHATGANVLTF
TRBJ2-2,NA,TRBV9,medium-sized,TGTGCCAGCAGCGTAGCTATCGTCACCGGGGAGCTGTTTTTT,CASSVAIVTGELFF
TRBJ1-3,NA,TRBV9,many,TGTGCCAGCAGTGACACCGGGACGCAGGGAAACACCATATATTTT,CASSDTGTQGNTIYF
TRBJ2-2,NA,TRBV9,medium-sized,TGTGCCAGCAGCGTAGGGGCAGGGTTGGGCACCGGGGAGCTGTTTTTT,CASSVGAGLGTGELFF
TRBJ1-1,TRBD1,TRBV9,medium-sized,TGTGCCAGCAGCCCCTCACGACAGGGGGCGGTTGAGGCTTTCTTT,CASSPSRQGAVEAFF
TRBJ2-2,TRBD2,TRBV9,many,TGTGCCAGCAGCCTCCGGCGACTAGCGGAGACGAACACCGGGGAGCTGTTTTTT,CASSLRRLAETNTGELFF
TRBJ2-7,TRBD1,TRBV9,medium-sized,TGTGCCAGCAGCGGACAGGGGGCCTCGGGAGAGCAGTACTTC,CASSGQGASGEQYF
TRBJ2-3,NA,TRBV9,many,TGTGCCAGCAATCGAGTGACAGATACGCAGTATTTT,CASNRVTDTQYF
TRBJ2-5,NA,TRBV9,many,TGTGCCAGCAGCGTCGACGGGGGTCCGGAGACCCAGTACTTC,CASSVDGGPETQYF
TRBJ2-5,TRBD2,TRBV9,many,TGTGCCAGCAGCGTTACTAGCGGGATCGAGACCCAGTACTTC,CASSVTSGIETQYF
TRBJ2-2,NA,TRBV9,many,TGTGCCAGCAGCGTAGCAGGTCCCGGGGAGCTGTTTTTT,CASSVAGPGELFF
TRBJ1-2,TRBD1,TRBV9,many,TGTGCCAGCAGCGTAGCCCTCACAGAGGGGGCATTCTATGGCTACACCTTC,CASSVALTEGAFYGYTF
TRBJ2-5,NA,TRBV9,medium-sized,TGTGCCAGCAGCCGACGGGGGGCGGGGAGTCAAGAGACCCAGTACTTC,CASSRRGAGSQETQYF
TRBJ1-1,NA,TRBV9,many,TGTGCCAGCAGCGTAGAACCTCCCCCCCATTCTAGTGAAGCTTTCTTT,CASSVEPPPHSSEAFF
TRBJ2-1,NA,TRBV9,many,TGTGCCAGCAGCGCTCCGGGGCAGGGATTCTACAATGAGCAGTTCTTC,CASSAPGQGFYNEQFF
TRBJ2-7,NA,TRBV9,many,TGTGCCAGCAGCGTAGGAGGCGGGGAGACAAGGGAGCAGTACTTC,CASSVGGGETREQYF
TRBJ2-1,TRBD2,TRBV9,many,TGTGCCAGCAGCCCTGGGACTAGCGGGGGGTTGGGCAATGAGCAGTTCTTC,CASSPGTSGGLGNEQFF
TRBJ2-3,NA,TRBV9,medium-sized,TGTGCCAGCAGCGTAGGGATTAGTTCGACAGATACGCAGTATTTT,CASSVGISSTDTQYF
TRBJ2-1,NA,TRBV9,many,TGTGCCAGCAGCGTAGGGGGAGGAGGACTGACGTGGAATGAGCAGTTCTTC,CASSVGGGGLTWNEQFF
TRBJ2-1,TRBD2,TRBV9,many,TGTGCCAGCAGCGGCGGGAGTTGGTCCTACAATGAGCAGTTCTTC,CASSGGSWSYNEQFF
TRBJ2-7,NA,TRBV9,NA,TGTGCCAGCAGCGTAGGTCCCGGGCAGCAGTACTTC,CASSVGPGQQYF
TRBJ1-1,NA,TRBV9,many,TGTGCCAGCAGCGTAGTCCAGGGGAGTACTGAAGCTTTCTTT,CASSVVQGSTEAFF
TRBJ2-3,TRBD2,TRBV9,many,TGTGCCAGCAGCGTAGTTAGCGGGGGATGGTCAGATACGCAGTATTTT,CASSVVSGGWSDTQYF
TRBJ1-1,TRBD1,TRBV9,NA,TGTGCCAGCAGCGTAGCTACAGGGGCGTCAGACACTGAAGCTTTCTTT,CASSVATGASDTEAFF
TRBJ1-6,TRBD1,TRBV9,many,TGTGCCAGCAGCCAGGGACAGGGGTCGGATTCACCCCTCCACTTT,CASSQGQGSDSPLHF
TRBJ2-7,TRBD1,TRBV9,many,TGTGCCAGCAGCGCCCGGGACAGGGGGCGCGAGCAGTACTTC,CASSARDRGREQYF
TRBJ2-4,TRBD2,TRBV9,many,TGTGCCAGCAGCGCCGAACTAGCGGCTGAAAACATTCAGTACTTC,CASSAELAAENIQYF
TRBJ2-7,NA,TRBV9,medium-sized,TGTGCCAGCAGCCGAGACTCCTACGAGCAGTACTTC,CASSRDSYEQYF
TRBJ1-3,NA,TRBV9,few,TGTGCCAGCAGCGTCGCCCGGGGGGAGTACTCTGGAAACACCATATATTTT,CASSVARGEYSGNTIYF
TRBJ2-7,TRBD2,TRBV9,many,TGTGCCAGCAGCGTAGCCGGGGGGGGACTTGGCGAGCAGTACTTC,CASSVAGGGLGEQYF
TRBJ2-5,TRBD1,TRBV9,many,TGTGCCAGCAGCGAAACGATAGCCGGACAGGGAGAGACCCAGTACTTC,CASSETIAGQGETQYF
TRBJ2-1,NA,TRBV9,medium-sized,TGTGCCAGCAGCAATACAGCCAAAGGCTACAATGAGCAGTTCTTC,CASSNTAKGYNEQFF